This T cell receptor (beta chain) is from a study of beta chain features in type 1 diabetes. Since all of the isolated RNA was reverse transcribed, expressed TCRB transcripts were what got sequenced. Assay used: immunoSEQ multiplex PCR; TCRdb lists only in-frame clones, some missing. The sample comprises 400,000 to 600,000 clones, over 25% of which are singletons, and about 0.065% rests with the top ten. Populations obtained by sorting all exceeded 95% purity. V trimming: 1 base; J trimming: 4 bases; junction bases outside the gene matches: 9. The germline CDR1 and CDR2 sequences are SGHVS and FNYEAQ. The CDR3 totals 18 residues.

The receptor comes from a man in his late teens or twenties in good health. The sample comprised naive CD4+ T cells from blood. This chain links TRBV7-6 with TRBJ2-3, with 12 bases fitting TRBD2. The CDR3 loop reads CASSLGLTSGRKADTQYF. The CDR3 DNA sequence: TGTGCCAGCAGCTTAGGTCTGACTAGCGGGAGAAAAGCAGATACGCAGTATTTT.